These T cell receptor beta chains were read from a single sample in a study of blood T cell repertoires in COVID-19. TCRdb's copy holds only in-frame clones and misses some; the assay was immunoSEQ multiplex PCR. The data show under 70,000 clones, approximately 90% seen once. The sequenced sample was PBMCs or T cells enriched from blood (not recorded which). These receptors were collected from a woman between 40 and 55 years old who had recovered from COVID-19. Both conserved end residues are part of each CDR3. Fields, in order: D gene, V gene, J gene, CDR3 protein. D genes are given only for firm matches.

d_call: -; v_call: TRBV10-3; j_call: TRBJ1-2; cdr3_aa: CAISESGGRQGYGYTF
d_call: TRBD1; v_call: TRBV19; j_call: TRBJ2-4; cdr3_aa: CASSGTGAAGIQYF
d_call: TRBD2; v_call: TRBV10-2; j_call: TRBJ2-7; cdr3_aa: CAIRPSSGENYEQYF
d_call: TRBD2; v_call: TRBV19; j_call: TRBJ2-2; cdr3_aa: CASSILGGGTPGELFF
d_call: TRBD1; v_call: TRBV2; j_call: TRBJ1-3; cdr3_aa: CASSSDRVAGNTIYF
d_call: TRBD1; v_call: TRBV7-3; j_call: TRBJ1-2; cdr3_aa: CASSLEGQGLYGYTF
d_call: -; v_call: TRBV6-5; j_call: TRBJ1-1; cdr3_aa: CASSYLGDTMNTEAFF
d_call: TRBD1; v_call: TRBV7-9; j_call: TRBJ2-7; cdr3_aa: CASSINPTGGAYEQYF
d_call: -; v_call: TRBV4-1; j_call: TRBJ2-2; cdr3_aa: CASSHPITGELFF
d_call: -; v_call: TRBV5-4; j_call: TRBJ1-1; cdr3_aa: CASSFGGRRTEAFF
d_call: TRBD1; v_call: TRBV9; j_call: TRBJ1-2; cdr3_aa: CASSVGTAYGYTF
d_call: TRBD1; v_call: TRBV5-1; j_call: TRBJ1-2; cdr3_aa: CASSPGNRQGRSTINYGYTF
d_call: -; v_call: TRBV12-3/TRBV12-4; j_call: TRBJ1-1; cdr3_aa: CASRRERNTEAFF
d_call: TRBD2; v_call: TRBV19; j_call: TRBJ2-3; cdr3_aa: CASKAGLAVAGTDTQYF
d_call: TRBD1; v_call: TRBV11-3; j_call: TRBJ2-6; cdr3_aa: CASSTLGQGGTGANVLTF
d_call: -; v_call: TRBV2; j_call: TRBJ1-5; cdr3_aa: CASSEPGSNQPQHF
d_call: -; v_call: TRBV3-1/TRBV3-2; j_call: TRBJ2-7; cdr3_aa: CASSQQGLGEQYF
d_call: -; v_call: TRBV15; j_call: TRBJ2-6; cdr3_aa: CATSRALSSGANVLTF
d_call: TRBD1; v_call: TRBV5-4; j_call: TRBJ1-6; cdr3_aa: CASSLGTVRGNSPLHF
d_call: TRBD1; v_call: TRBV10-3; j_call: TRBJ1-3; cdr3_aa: CAISEDQGVGNTIYF
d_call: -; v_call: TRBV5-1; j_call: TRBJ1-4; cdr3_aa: CASSDRPATNEKLFF
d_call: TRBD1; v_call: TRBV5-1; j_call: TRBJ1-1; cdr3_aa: CASSSLGGVIQGMVGVTEAFF
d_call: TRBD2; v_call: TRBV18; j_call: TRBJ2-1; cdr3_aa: CASSHGSGGLSYNEQFF
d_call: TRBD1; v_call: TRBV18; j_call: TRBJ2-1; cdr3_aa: CASSPRQGAYNEQFF
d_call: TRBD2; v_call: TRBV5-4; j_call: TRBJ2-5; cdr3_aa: CASSGFGGSETQYF
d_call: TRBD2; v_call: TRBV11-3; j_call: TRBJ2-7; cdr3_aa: CASSLGSWRGAYEQYF